This T cell receptor beta chain was sequenced during a study of T-cell memory formation after mild COVID-19. Study-level results: There was a balanced CD4/CD8 profile in clones contracting day 15 to 85, and later expanders leaned CD4+. Mainly CM and EM harbored the contracting CD4+ clones; mainly EMRA harbored the CD8+ ones.

The germline V gene encodes CDR1 MNHNS and CDR2 SASEGT. V was cut by 0 bases and J by 1 base, with 9 bases left in between. The CDR3 totals 15 residues. Comment on this clonotype: The antigen is unknown.

A 5'RACE reaction primed in the constant segment made cDNA libraries of TCR alpha and TCR beta, and these carried sample barcodes and UMIs. TCRdb used MiXCR to reprocess the 5' RACE reads, holding one entry per CDR3 protein. The table includes fewer than 350,000 distinct CDR3 sequences, 14% detected once. Sequencing was performed on PBMCs or a T cell subset sorted from them (not recorded which). This TCR was recovered from a young man who had mild COVID-19 (a few samples of this study predate the infection). Cell type and time point are not known. The chain joins TRBV6-1 to TRBJ2-5; a weak D match, TRBD2 (5 bases). The CDR3 region is CASSEATGSQETQYF. CDR3 sequence (DNA): TGTGCCAGCAGTGAAGCCACGGGGTCCCAAGAGACCCAGTACTTC.